The text below deals with one T cell receptor (beta chain). This sample was included in a study of T cell responses to AZD1222 COVID-19 vaccine. The method was immunoSEQ multiplex PCR; TCRdb's version includes in-frame clones alone and lacks a portion of them. The table lists under 80,000 clones, roughly 78% of them singletons. CDR1 is LNHDA, CDR2 SQIVND, per germline (reference sequence). The V and J ends lost 5 bases and 1 base, in that order; junction bases with no gene match: 10. CDR3 length: 16 amino acids. The chain couples TRBV19 to TRBJ1-1; 7 bases are a match to TRBD1. The sequenced sample was peripheral blood, obtained on day 0 of MenACWY control vaccination. This clonotype originated in an adult in good health. The CDR3 nucleotides read TGTGCCAGTAGTTCTCCTCGACAGGGCCCGAACACTGAAGCTTTCTTT. It specifies CASSSPRQGPNTEAFF.